This T cell receptor (beta chain) derives from a study of OX40 agonist ivuxolimab in advanced cancers. Notes on the research overall: The costimulatory receptor OX40 (CD134) was targeted by ivuxolimab, a fully human IgG2 agonistic monoclonal antibody. Intravenous ivuxolimab was administered to patients every 2 weeks at six dose levels: 0.01, 0.1, 0.3, 1.5, 3 and 10 mg/kg. Of the roughly 52 patients in dose escalation, 19 had hepatocellular carcinoma, some 15 had melanoma, 9 had renal cell carcinoma and 9 had head and neck cancer. In the dose-escalation cohort, more than 80% of patients were male, and the mean age was around 65 years with a range of roughly 20 to 80. Patients were allowed to have had prior anti-PD-1, anti-PD-L1 or anti-CTLA-4 therapy, and less than 45% of the dose-escalation patients had previously received checkpoint inhibitors. Partial responses occurred in three dose-escalation patients: two with cutaneous melanoma and one with hepatocellular carcinoma. The point of sequencing TCRbeta in the periphery was to test whether ivuxolimab changed TCR sequence diversity and drove clonal T-cell expansion. The paper describes the monotherapy dose-escalation part (N = 52 patients) of the phase I trial of ivuxolimab.

The trial excluded patients who had a history of autoimmune disease or were on systemic immunosuppression. Peripheral blood for TCR sequencing was collected from all dose cohorts at baseline, on cycle 4 day 1, and on cycle 7 day 1. The samples were taken from a phase I, first-in-human, multicenter, open-label dose-escalation trial of ivuxolimab. Adults with locally advanced or metastatic melanoma, renal cell carcinoma, hepatocellular carcinoma or head and neck squamous cell carcinoma were enrolled in the trial. Before TCR sequencing, CD4+ T cells and CD8+ T cells were sorted from peripheral blood as separate populations. Summary of the overall study and its limitations: Low levels of normalized T-cell clonal expansion were also seen in some nonresponding patients. Clonal expansion of both CD4+ and CD8+ blood T cells was observed from baseline to week 6 at doses 0.1 to 3.0 mg/kg. In the 0.1-3.0 mg/kg groups, partial responders had among the lowest normalized peripheral clonal expansion, particularly in CD8+ T cells. After ivuxolimab, more expanded clones were found on average in CD8+ T cells than in CD4+ T cells. Antigen specificity was not determined for the clonally expanded peripheral T cells.

Genomic DNA was isolated from the sorted cells so that the TCRbeta CDR3 region could be sequenced. The immunoSEQ Assay was used to sequence the TCRbeta CDR3 regions. What TCRdb holds here is the immuneACCESS table cut down to in-frame rearrangements. Part of the clones is not present; checked against another copy, under half of the missing clones reflect an unresolved V gene, and the others are unexplained. This sample lists 90,000 to 95,000 clones; about 89% were detected once. The ten largest clones take up about 4% of the sample. Per the germline V gene, SGHNT is the CDR1 and YENEEA is the CDR2. CDR3 length: 13 amino acids, cysteine to phenylalanine. Left in the record is the CDR3 DNA by itself, 39 bases read in frame from the first base. V and J are truncated by 0 bases and 3 bases respectively, leaving an intervening sequence of 5 bases. Concerning this clone: Its binding antigen is unknown. Per-nucleotide qualities are absent, and no much larger clonotype sits a single base away.

This receptor was obtained from an adult with an advanced solid tumor such as melanoma, head and neck, liver or kidney cancer. The material sequenced was CD4+ or CD8+ T cells sorted from blood, taken in a trial of the OX40 agonist ivuxolimab. The V and J genes are TRBV11-3 and TRBJ2-5; there is no confident call for the D gene. This receptor has the CDR3 CASSLDREETQYF. At the DNA level, the sequence is TGTGCCAGCAGCTTAGATAGGGAAGAGACCCAGTACTTC.